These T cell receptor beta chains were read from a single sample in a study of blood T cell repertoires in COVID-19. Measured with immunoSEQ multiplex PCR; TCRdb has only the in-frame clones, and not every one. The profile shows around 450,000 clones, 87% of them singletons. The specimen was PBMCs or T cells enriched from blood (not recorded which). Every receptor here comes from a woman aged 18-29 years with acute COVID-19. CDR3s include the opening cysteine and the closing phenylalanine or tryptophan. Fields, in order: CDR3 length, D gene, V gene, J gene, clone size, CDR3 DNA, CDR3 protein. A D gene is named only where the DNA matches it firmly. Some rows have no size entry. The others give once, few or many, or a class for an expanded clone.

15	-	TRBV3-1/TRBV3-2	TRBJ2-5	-	TGTGCCAGCAGCCAAGATCCCGACAGCCAAGAGACCCAGTACTTC	CASSQDPDSQETQYF
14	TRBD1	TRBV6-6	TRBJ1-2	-	TGTGCCAGCACCCCAAGACAGGGGCGGAATGGCTACACCTTC	CASTPRQGRNGYTF
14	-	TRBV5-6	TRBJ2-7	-	TGTGCCAGCAGCTCCTGGGACTTCTTACGCGAGCAGTACTTC	CASSSWDFLREQYF
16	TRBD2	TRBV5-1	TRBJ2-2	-	TGCGCCAGCAGCTTGGGGGCTAGCGGGTACACCGGGGAGCTGTTTTTT	CASSLGASGYTGELFF
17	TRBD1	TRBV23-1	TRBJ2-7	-	TGCGCCAGCAGTCAATCGATAGGCCGGACAGGGTCTACGAGGCAGTACTTC	CASSQSIGRTGSTRQYF
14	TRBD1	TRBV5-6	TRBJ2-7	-	TGTGCCAGCAGTCTGGACAGGGCCTACGGGGAGCAGTACTTC	CASSLDRAYGEQYF
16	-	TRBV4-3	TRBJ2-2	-	TGCGCCAGCAGCCAAGAGCAGGGGAGGAACACCGGGGAGCTGTTTTTT	CASSQEQGRNTGELFF
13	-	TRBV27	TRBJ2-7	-	TGTGCCAGCAGTTTATCATCCGGGGACGAGCAGTACTTC	CASSLSSGDEQYF
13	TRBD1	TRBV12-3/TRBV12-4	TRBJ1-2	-	TGTGCCAGCAGTTCGGGACAGGGGAATGGCTACACCTTC	CASSSGQGNGYTF
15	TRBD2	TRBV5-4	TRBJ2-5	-	TGTGCCAGCAGCTTGAGTAGCGGGAGTTCAGAGACCCAGTACTTC	CASSLSSGSSETQYF
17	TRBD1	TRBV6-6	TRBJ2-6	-	TGTGCCAGCAGTCCCCGACAGGGTGGTAACTACGCCAACGTCCTGACTTTC	CASSPRQGGNYANVLTF
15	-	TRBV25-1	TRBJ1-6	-	TGTGCCAGCAGTGAATCTAGGCGGGATAATTCACCCCTCCACTTT	CASSESRRDNSPLHF
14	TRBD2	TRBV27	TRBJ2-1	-	TGTGCCAGCAGTTTGGAACTAGCGGGAGTTGAGCAGTTCTTC	CASSLELAGVEQFF
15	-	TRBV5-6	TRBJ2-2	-	TGTGCCAGCAGCTTTGGACAGTTAAACACCGGGGAGCTGTTTTTT	CASSFGQLNTGELFF
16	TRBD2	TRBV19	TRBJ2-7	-	TGTGCCAGTAGTATTGATAGGACTAGCGTGATCTACGAGCAGTACTTC	CASSIDRTSVIYEQYF
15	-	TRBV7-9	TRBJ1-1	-	TGTGCCAGCAGCCATTTCCGGGACAAGAACACTGAAGCTTTCTTT	CASSHFRDKNTEAFF
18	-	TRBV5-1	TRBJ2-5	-	TGCGCCAGCAGCTTGGGGCTTATGGGGCAGGCCGTCCAAGAGACCCAGTACTTC	CASSLGLMGQAVQETQYF
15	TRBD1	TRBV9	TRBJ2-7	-	TGTGCCAGCAGCGCCCGAGTACAGGGGGCGTACGAGCAGTACTTC	CASSARVQGAYEQYF
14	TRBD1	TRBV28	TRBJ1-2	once	TGTGCCAGCAGTCCTGGGGACAGGGACTATGGCTACACCTTC	CASSPGDRDYGYTF
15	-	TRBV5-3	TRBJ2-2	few	TGTGCCAGAAGCGCCAGGGGAAGGCACACCGGGGAGCTGTTTTTT	CARSARGRHTGELFF
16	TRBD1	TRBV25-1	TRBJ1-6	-	TGTGCCAGCGCCTCAAACAGGGGGTCCTATAATTCACCCCTCCACTTT	CASASNRGSYNSPLHF
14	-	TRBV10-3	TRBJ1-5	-	TGTGCCGCCCGGGGGGTCGGGAGCAATCAGCCCCAGCATTTT	CAARGVGSNQPQHF
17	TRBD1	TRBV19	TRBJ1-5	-	TGTGCCAGTACTAGGGACAGGGGTATCACCGACATGTTTCCCCAGCATTTT	CASTRDRGITDMFPQHF